This T cell receptor (beta chain) is drawn from a study of graft-versus-host responses after intestinal transplantation. Whole-study context: Tacrolimus and steroids were given for 2 to 3 years to all recipients after anti-thymocyte globulin induction. Notes on the study in general: Individuals who had graft-donor T cell macrochimerism had allografts that showed high graft-versus-host to host-versus-graft clonal ratios. GvH clones surfaced in recipient marrow, some emerging earlier in ileum or blood.

Regarding this clone: Its specificity is not known.

V was shortened by 4 bases and J by 6 bases, with 14 bases between the two germline ends. The CDR3 spans 14 residues. The germline gives CDR1 SGHDT, CDR2 YYEEEE. The table came from immunoSEQ multiplex PCR; TCRdb's copy has only in-frame clones and leaves some out. Here the sample spans tens of thousands of clones, 92% being singletons. This sample comprised bone marrow, obtained less than 750 days after intestinal transplantation. This sequence originates from a human patient who received an intestinal transplant, so some T cells may come from the graft donor. The chain combines TRBV5-6 with TRBJ2-1, with D perhaps matching TRBD1 (6 bases). The CDR3: CASSQRSDSNEQFF. CDR3 DNA sequence: TGTGCCAGCAGCCAAAGGTCGGACAGCAATGAGCAGTTCTTC.